This T cell receptor beta chain was retrieved from a study of shared clonotypes between healthy human individuals. J was trimmed by 7 bases and V by 3 bases; bases with no gene match: 5. Germline V gene data show CDR1 as SGDLS and CDR2 as YYNGEE. The CDR3 totals 14 residues. To note about this clone: The same CDR3 also results from other DNA sequences found in this sample.

Per the study methods: Filtering of immunoSEQ junctional sequences could not match full-length read filtering. Produced via immunoSEQ multiplex PCR; TCRdb's table is partial and in-frame only. D and trimming were read from the DNA, whereas the V and J calls and clone size are those reported in that table. This table holds about 1.9 million clones, 93% found once. Naive CD8 cells lacked CD45RO, underwent positive selection for CCR7 and left out terminally differentiated effector memory CD45RA+ cells. V is TRBV9 and J is TRBJ2-1, with 9 nucleotides matching TRBD2. Sequencing was performed on naive CD8+ T cells from PBMCs. The source of this sequence is a man aged 18 to 35 in good health. Some clones in this sample may be carry-over from other donors' samples. The DNA of the CDR3 is TGTGCCAGCAGCGAGGGACTAGCATATAATGAGCAGTTCTTC. Its protein is CASSEGLAYNEQFF. Full variable domain (remainder filled in from reference TRBV9 and TRBJ2-1): DSGVTQTPKHLITATGQRVTLRCSPRSGDLSVYWYQQSLDQGLQFLIQYYNGEERAKGNILERFSAQQFPDLHSELNLSSLELGDSALYFCASSEGLAYNEQFFGPGTRLTVL.